The rows below give T cell receptor beta chains drawn from one sample of a study of blood T cell repertoires in COVID-19. Profiled with immunoSEQ multiplex PCR; TCRdb holds only in-frame clones, not every one. The table has fewer than 300,000 clones, approximately 90% seen once. Sequences were obtained from PBMCs or T cells enriched from blood (not recorded which). The origin of the receptors is a middle-aged man who had recovered from COVID-19. Both conserved end residues are part of each CDR3. The D gene is left open where the match is weak. Clone sizes are given selectively: once, few, many, or a class where the clone is expanded.

d_call,clone_size,v_call,j_call,cdr3_aa,cdr3_nt
-,-,TRBV30,TRBJ1-1,CAWSYTEAFF,TGTGCCTGGAGCTACACTGAAGCTTTCTTT
TRBD2,-,TRBV27,TRBJ2-3,CASSFALTSGNPDTQYF,TGTGCCAGCAGCTTCGCCCTCACTAGCGGGAATCCAGATACGCAGTATTTT
TRBD1,-,TRBV4-2,TRBJ2-1,CASSQVSGQVYNEQFF,TGTGCCAGCAGCCAAGTCTCAGGACAGGTTTACAATGAGCAGTTCTTC
TRBD2,-,TRBV7-9,TRBJ2-2,CASSSRTSGRFYTGELFF,TGTGCCAGCAGCTCCCGGACTAGCGGGAGATTTTACACCGGGGAGCTGTTTTTT
-,-,TRBV20-1,TRBJ1-2,CSARGGQHYTF,TGCAGTGCTAGAGGGGGCCAGCATTACACCTTC
-,-,TRBV5-4,TRBJ2-7,CASSPRLIAAEQYF,TGTGCCAGCAGCCCCCGACTCATAGCCGCCGAGCAGTACTTC
TRBD2,-,TRBV7-6,TRBJ2-2,CASSPRTSGTNTGELFF,TGTGCCAGCAGCCCCAGGACTAGCGGGACAAACACCGGGGAGCTGTTTTTT
-,-,TRBV18,TRBJ1-5,CASSVLNPRQGNQPQHF,TGTGCCAGCTCCGTCTTAAATCCCCGACAGGGCAATCAGCCCCAGCATTTT
-,-,TRBV6-5,TRBJ2-1,CASRSSYNEQFF,TGTGCCTCCCGGAGCTCCTACAATGAGCAGTTCTTC
-,many,TRBV6-4,TRBJ2-1,CASSPEVGGHEQFF,TGTGCCAGCAGCCCCGAGGTCGGGGGTCATGAGCAGTTCTTC
TRBD1,-,TRBV4-1,TRBJ2-7,CASSQDAYRGQFNEQYF,TGCGCCAGCAGCCAAGATGCCTACAGGGGACAATTCAACGAGCAGTACTTC
-,-,TRBV10-3,TRBJ1-1,CAISEEEGNTEAFF,TGTGCCATCAGTGAGGAGGAGGGGAACACTGAAGCTTTCTTT
-,-,TRBV27,TRBJ2-1,CASSLKFVAEYSYNEQFF,TGTGCCAGCAGTTTAAAGTTTGTTGCGGAATACTCCTACAATGAGCAGTTCTTC
-,once,TRBV5-1,TRBJ2-5,CASSFYPGHEETQYF,TGCGCCAGCAGCTTCTACCCCGGACACGAAGAGACCCAGTACTTC
TRBD1,-,TRBV6-5,TRBJ1-4,CASSKGQPDEKLFF,TGTGCCAGCAGTAAGGGACAGCCGGATGAAAAACTGTTTTTT
-,-,TRBV6-6,TRBJ1-3,CASSYSPHSGNTIYF,TGTGCCAGCAGTTACTCTCCACACTCTGGAAACACCATATATTTT
TRBD1,-,TRBV9,TRBJ1-3,CASSARQGDLSGNTIYF,TGTGCCAGCAGCGCCAGACAGGGGGATCTCTCTGGAAACACCATATATTTT
-,once,TRBV6-5,TRBJ1-5,CASSLTGNRAQPQHF,TGTGCCAGCAGTTTAACAGGGAACAGGGCACAGCCCCAGCATTTT
-,few,TRBV2,TRBJ2-1,CASSESLVEQFF,TGTGCCAGCAGTGAGAGTCTTGTTGAGCAGTTCTTC
-,once,TRBV12-3/TRBV12-4,TRBJ2-5,CASRNGYQETQYF,TGTGCCAGCCGGAACGGGTACCAAGAGACCCAGTACTTC
-,-,TRBV29-1,TRBJ1-2,CSDRSHGGSYGYTF,TGCAGCGACCGAAGTCATGGCGGAAGTTATGGCTACACCTTC
-,-,TRBV4-3,TRBJ1-1,CASSPREGRNTEAFF,TGCGCCAGCAGCCCTAGGGAGGGTCGTAACACTGAAGCTTTCTTT
TRBD1,-,TRBV5-8,TRBJ1-2,CASSPTGGFVNYGYTF,TGTGCCAGCAGCCCGACAGGGGGATTTGTAAACTATGGCTACACCTTC
TRBD2,-,TRBV18,TRBJ2-1,CASSPRTSGTYNEQFF,TGTGCCAGCTCACCACGGACTAGCGGAACCTACAATGAGCAGTTCTTC
TRBD1,few,TRBV19,TRBJ1-2,CASSPGTGLNYGYTF,TGTGCCAGTAGTCCAGGGACAGGGCTGAACTATGGCTACACCTTC
-,-,TRBV19,TRBJ1-3,CASKVGRTRTGNTIYF,TGTGCCAGTAAAGTGGGTCGGACAAGAACTGGAAACACCATATATTTT
-,-,TRBV28,TRBJ1-2,CASSTTGEINYGYTF,TGTGCCAGCAGTACCACAGGAGAAATTAACTATGGCTACACCTTC
TRBD2,-,TRBV6-6,TRBJ2-1,CASSLTSGRAASYNEQFF,TGTGCCAGCAGTCTGACTAGCGGGAGGGCCGCTTCCTACAATGAGCAGTTCTTC
TRBD2,-,TRBV2,TRBJ2-3,CASSEAPFLAGEPDTQYF,TGTGCCAGCAGTGAAGCCCCGTTCCTGGCGGGAGAACCGGATACGCAGTATTTT